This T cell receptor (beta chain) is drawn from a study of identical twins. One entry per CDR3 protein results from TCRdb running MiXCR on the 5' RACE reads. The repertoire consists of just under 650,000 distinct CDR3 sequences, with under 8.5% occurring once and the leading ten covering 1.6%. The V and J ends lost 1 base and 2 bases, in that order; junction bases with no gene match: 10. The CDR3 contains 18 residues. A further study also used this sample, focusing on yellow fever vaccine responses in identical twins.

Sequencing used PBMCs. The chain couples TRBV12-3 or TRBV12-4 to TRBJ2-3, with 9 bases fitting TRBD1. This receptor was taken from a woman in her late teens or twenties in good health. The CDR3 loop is CASSLGDRASLITDTQYF. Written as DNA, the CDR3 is TGTGCCAGCAGTTTAGGGGACAGGGCATCCTTAATCACAGATACGCAGTATTTT.